A single sample gave rise to the 23 T cell receptor beta chains below, sequenced in a study of CD8+CD57+ T cells in acquired aplastic anemia. Genomic DNA served as template for TCR beta VDJ and CDR3 profiling. MiXCR was run by TCRdb on the reads, yielding one entry per CDR3 protein. The sample includes a few hundred thousand distinct CDR3 sequences, approximately 55% of them seen just once. Input material: sorted CD4+, CD8+, or CD8+CD57+ T cells (not recorded which) from PBMCs. The receptors were gathered from a human donor with severe aplastic anemia or a healthy control (not recorded which).

This sequence joins TRBV20-1 and TRBJ2-3; D remains ambiguous. The V gene's germline CDR1 is DFQATT and CDR2 SNEGSKA (reference sequence). This CDR3 contains 13 residues. The V end was cut by 3 bases, the J end by 1 base, with 8 bases between. The DNA of the CDR3 is TGCAGTGCTAGTGTCGCGGGCACAGATACGCAGTATTTT. Translating gives CSASVAGTDTQYF.

CDR3 sequence (DNA): TGCGCCAGCGCTATCTACTGGGGAGTTGACTACGAGCAGTACTTC. Amino acid sequence: CASAIYWGVDYEQYF. J is TRBJ2-7 and V is TRBV5-1, with D maybe TRBD2 (5 bases). The V gene lost 7 bases and the J gene lost 3 bases, with 20 bases spanning the gap. Germline values: CDR1 SGHRS, CDR2 YFSETQ. CDR3 size: 15 residues.

This sequence joins TRBV9 and TRBJ2-3, with 10 positions matching TRBD2. The germline CDR1 and CDR2 sequences are SGDLS and YYNGEE. With 4 bases clipped from V and 2 bases from J, the junction kept 7 bases outside the gene matches. The CDR3 has 16 residues. CDR3 region: CASSPLAGAVTDTQYF. In DNA form, the CDR3 reads TGTGCCAGCAGCCCTCTAGCGGGAGCGGTCACAGATACGCAGTATTTT.

This clonotype was seen many times. V is TRBV5-1 and J is TRBJ2-3; no definite D call. The CDR3 runs 14 residues. Germline CDR1 is SGHRS and CDR2 is YFSETQ. With 1 base removed from V and 2 bases from J, the gap between germline ends came to 8 bases. CDR3 loop: CASSLTPLTDTQYF. The CDR3 DNA follows: TGCGCCAGCAGCTTGACCCCTCTCACAGATACGCAGTATTTT.

Turning to this clonotype: Likely a read error: the CDR3 ends without its conserved phenylalanine or tryptophan. This chain's CDR3 is CSAGTSEAYEQYL. CDR3 bases: TGCAGTGCTGGGACTAGCGAAGCCTACGAGCAGTACCTC. This chain joins TRBV20-1 and TRBJ2-7; 10 positions agree with TRBD2. The V gene's germline CDR1 is DFQATT and CDR2 SNEGSKA (reference sequence). CDR3 size: 13 residues. V shed 5 bases and J 2 bases; nucleotides not matched to a gene: 3.

In this sample, this clonotype turned up once. The genes are TRBV7-2 and TRBJ2-5; TRBD1 is a possible D gene (5 bases). Germline V gene data show CDR1 as SGHTA and CDR2 as FQGNSA. CDR3 length: 12 residues. V was shortened by 10 bases and J by 4 bases, with 13 bases between the two germline ends. CDR3 residues: CANTRQTETQYF. As DNA, the CDR3 is TGTGCCAACACCAGACAGACAGAGACCCAGTACTTC.

The gene calls are TRBV19 and TRBJ2-5; D unclear. The CDR3 runs to 13 residues. The germline V and J ends were trimmed by 8 bases and 7 bases, with 17 bases remaining between them. Germline lookup yields CDR1 LNHDA and CDR2 SQIVND (reference sequence). CDR3: CASRKPGLGTQYF. For the CDR3, the DNA is TGTGCCAGTCGAAAACCGGGCCTGGGGACCCAGTACTTC.

This clonotype was counted at least ten times. The V call is TRBV19, the J call TRBJ2-1, with a possible D match to TRBD1 (5 bases). Trimming cost V 8 bases and J 1 base, with 15 bases left between them. The CDR3 runs to 15 residues. Per the germline V gene, CDR1 is LNHDA and CDR2 is SQIVND (reference sequence). CDR3 region: CASHRTTLSYNEQFF. As DNA, the CDR3 is TGTGCCAGTCACAGGACAACCCTATCCTACAATGAGCAGTTCTTC. Variable domain in full (rest from reference TRBV19 and TRBJ2-1): DGGITQSPKYLFRKEGQNVTLSCEQNLNHDAMYWYRQDPGQGLRLIYYSQIVNDFQKGDIAEGYSVSREKKESFPLTVTSAQKNPTAFYLCASHRTTLSYNEQFFGPGTRLTVL.

The genes are TRBV7-8 and TRBJ2-3, with D possibly matching TRBD1 (8 bases). The V gene's germline CDR1 is SGHVS and CDR2 FQNEAQ. The CDR3 sequence is 15 residues long. V shed 5 bases and J shed 0 bases, with 12 bases lying between them. The CDR3 bases are TGTGCCAGCAGCGTACAGGGGGGGAGCACAGATACGCAGTATTTT. The encoded protein is CASSVQGGSTDTQYF.

As for this clonotype: The germline gene is not matched at one end of the junction; a read error may be the cause. The CDR3 coding sequence is TGCGCCAGCAGTGGCGAAGAGACGAACAAAGAGCAGTTCTTC. Amino acid sequence: CASSGEETNKEQFF. The chain combines TRBV10-2 with TRBJ2-1, with D unclear. CDR1 and CDR2 (germline): WSHSY, SAAADI. The CDR3 loop spans 14 amino acids.

This clonotype was recorded at least ten times. V gene TRBV19 combines with J gene TRBJ2-2; D remains unclear. Germline V gives CDR1 LNHDA, CDR2 SQIVND (reference sequence). V dropped 7 bases and J dropped 9 bases, with 18 bases sitting between them. The CDR3 extends over 14 amino acids. The CDR3: CASNSAWELRELFF. CDR3 DNA sequence: TGTGCCAGTAATAGTGCTTGGGAACTCCGGGAGCTGTTTTTT.

The J gene is TRBJ2-7, the V gene TRBV19; TRBD2 might be the D (5 bases). The V gene's germline CDR1 is LNHDA and CDR2 SQIVND (reference sequence). The CDR3 is made up of 13 amino acids. The germline V and J ends were trimmed by 2 bases and 3 bases, with 8 bases remaining between them. The CDR3 loop reads CASSILGDYEQYF. The CDR3 bases are TGTGCCAGTAGTATATTGGGAGACTACGAGCAGTACTTC.

This clonotype has ten or more counts. The V and J genes are TRBV9 and TRBJ1-4; D is perhaps TRBD1 (6 bases). The CDR3 is made up of 14 amino acids. Trimming shortened V by 4 bases and J by 7 bases, and 14 bases separated the two germline ends. Germline-derived CDR1 and CDR2 are SGDLS and YYNGEE. The DNA of the CDR3 is TGTGCCAGCAGCCCCGAGGGCAGGGGTGAAAAACTGTTTTTT. It encodes CASSPEGRGEKLFF.

This clonotype was detected ten times or more. This chain joins TRBV20-1 and TRBJ1-6, with a possible D match to TRBD1 (5 bases). CDR3 length: 17 residues. Per the germline V gene, CDR1 is DFQATT and CDR2 is SNEGSKA (reference sequence). Deletions cut 0 bases from V and 9 bases from J, with 21 bases between. The DNA of the CDR3 is TGCAGTGCTAGAGATTCTGGACGGGGCCAGCTGTTTTCACCCCTCCACTTT. This translates into CSARDSGRGQLFSPLHF.

The chain uses TRBV2 and TRBJ2-5; 8 bases match TRBD1. Losses at the gene ends were 9 bases for V and 7 bases for J; bases not matched to a gene: 7. CDR3 length: 12 amino acids. Germline CDR1 is SNHLY and CDR2 is FYNNEI. CDR3 in amino acids: CARQGQGGTQYF. The CDR3 DNA is TGTGCCAGACAAGGACAGGGCGGGACCCAGTACTTC.

This chain joins TRBV2 and TRBJ2-5, with D tentatively TRBD2 (5 bases). Germline-derived CDR1 and CDR2 are SNHLY and FYNNEI. Deletions cut 6 bases from V and 1 base from J, with 15 bases between. CDR3 length: 15 residues. As DNA, the CDR3 is TGTGCCAGCAGGCTACGGGATGGTCGCCAAGAGACCCAGTACTTC. Its translation: CASRLRDGRQETQYF.

The J gene is TRBJ1-1, the V gene TRBV5-8, with TRBD1 as a possible D gene (5 bases). V lost 4 bases and J 5 bases, leaving 15 bases between the germline ends. CDR3 length: 14 amino acids. Germline V gene sequence: CDR1 SGHTS, CDR2 YDEGEE. This chain's CDR3 is CASSPAREGTEAFF. Here the CDR3 DNA reads TGTGCCAGCAGCCCGGCGAGAGAGGGGACTGAAGCTTTCTTT.

In its sample, this clonotype was seen once. V usage is TRBV2 and J usage is TRBJ2-7, with TRBD2 matching 8 bases. Losses at the gene ends were 6 bases for V and 4 bases for J; bases not matched to a gene: 14. This CDR3 has 16 residues. Per germline, CDR1 SNHLY and CDR2 FYNNEI. The CDR3 bases are TGTGCCAGCAGCTTAAGACGGGGGGGCCCCTTTTACGAGCAGTACTTC. It codes for CASSLRRGGPFYEQYF.

The chain recombines TRBV19 with TRBJ1-5; D remains unclear. V gave up 5 bases and J gave up 3 bases, with 8 bases separating them. CDR3 length: 13 amino acids. Germline values: CDR1 LNHDA, CDR2 SQIVND (reference sequence). The CDR3 sequence is CASSVQHNQPQHF. The CDR3 nucleotides read TGTGCCAGTAGTGTTCAGCACAATCAGCCCCAGCATTTT.

With respect to this clonotype: This sequence may be a read error, since a much larger clone differs from it by one base. This chain connects TRBV18 to TRBJ2-7, with D perhaps TRBD1 or TRBD2 (5 bases each). CDR3 length: 11 amino acids. Trimming stripped 3 bases from V and 5 bases from J, with 5 bases between. CDR1 is KGHSH and CDR2 is LQKENI in the germline V gene. The CDR3 DNA follows: TGTGCCAGCTCACCGGGGGACGAGCAGTACTTC. Translation: CASSPGDEQYF.

A single count supports this clonotype. The chain employs TRBV15 and TRBJ2-1, with D possibly being TRBD2 (5 bases). In germline, CDR1 is LNHNV, CDR2 YYDKDF (reference sequence). The CDR3 totals 15 residues. V was shortened by 3 bases and J by 1 base, with 10 bases between the two germline ends. This CDR3 is CATSSWTGSYNEQFF. The CDR3 bases are TGTGCCACCAGCAGTTGGACGGGATCCTACAATGAGCAGTTCTTC.

CDR3 coding DNA: TGTGCCAGCGCCGGGACGGGGATCTACGAGCAGTACTTC. The encoded protein is CASAGTGIYEQYF. The chain combines TRBV7-2 with TRBJ2-7; D possibly uses TRBD1 or TRBD2 (5 bases each). The germline CDR1 and CDR2 sequences are SGHTA and FQGNSA. The ends were cut back, 8 bases at V and 3 bases at J, with 14 bases in the middle. The CDR3 is made up of 13 amino acids.

The chain uses TRBV24-1 and TRBJ2-5; 13 nucleotides line up with TRBD2. The CDR3 loop spans 18 amino acids. Germline V gene sequence: CDR1 KGHDR, CDR2 SFDVKD. V was pared by 3 bases and J by 1 base, with 7 bases of the junction left unmatched. The chain's CDR3 is CATSDGGTSGTLQETQYF. Here the CDR3 DNA reads TGTGCCACCAGTGATGGCGGGACTAGCGGGACACTCCAAGAGACCCAGTACTTC.